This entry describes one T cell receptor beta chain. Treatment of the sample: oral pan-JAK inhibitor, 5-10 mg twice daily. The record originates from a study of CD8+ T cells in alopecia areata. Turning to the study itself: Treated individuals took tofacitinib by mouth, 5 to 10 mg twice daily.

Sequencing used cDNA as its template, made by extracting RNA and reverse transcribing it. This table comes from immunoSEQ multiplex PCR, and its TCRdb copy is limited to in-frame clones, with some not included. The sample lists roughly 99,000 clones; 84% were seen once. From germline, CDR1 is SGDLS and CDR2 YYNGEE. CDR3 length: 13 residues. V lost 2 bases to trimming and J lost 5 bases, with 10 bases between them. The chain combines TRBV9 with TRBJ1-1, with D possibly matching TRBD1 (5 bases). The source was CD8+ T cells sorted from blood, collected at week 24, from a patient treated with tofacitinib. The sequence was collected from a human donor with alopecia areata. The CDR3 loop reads CASSVSGGTEAFF. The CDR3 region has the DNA TGTGCCAGCAGCGTCTCCGGGGGGACTGAAGCTTTCTTT.